The 16 T cell receptor beta chains below all came from one sample that was sequenced in a study of CD4 T cells in relation to SARS-CoV-2 and coronaviruses. These TCRs' antigens remain unknown. The data were produced by immunoSEQ multiplex PCR, yet TCRdb's version contains in-frame clones alone and is incomplete. The table has 12,000 or so clones, 70% to 85% seen once. The unexposed donors gave CD4+ T cells in about 2010-2019, prior to COVID-19. The cells were cultured for under 13 days before CD4+ T cells were isolated. Sequencing was carried out using CD4+ T cells from PBMCs, cultured in vitro. These receptor sequences come from a human donor in good health.

The V and J genes are TRBV29-1 and TRBJ2-7; tentatively, D is TRBD2 (5 bases). The length of the CDR3 is 13 residues. Germline assignment: CDR1 SQVTM and CDR2 ANQGSEA. Trimming cost V 7 bases and J 3 bases, with 16 bases left between them. Written as DNA, the CDR3 is TGCAGCGCCGGAGGCCCACCATTCTACGAGCAGTACTTC. Its translation: CSAGGPPFYEQYF.

The sample holds one count of this clone. V is TRBV4-3 and J is TRBJ2-7; TRBD1 is a possible D gene (6 bases). With 0 bases removed from V and 3 bases from J, the gap between germline ends came to 15 bases. The germline CDR1 and CDR2 sequences are LGHNA and YSLEER. This CDR3 contains 16 residues. For the CDR3, the DNA is TGCGCCAGCAGCCAAGAAAAGGTAGAAGGGGGCTACGAGCAGTACTTC. Translating gives CASSQEKVEGGYEQYF.

V and J are TRBV5-1 and TRBJ1-2; D gene unclear. Trimming removed 0 bases at V and 2 bases at J, with 5 bases between. Germline V lookup: CDR1 SGHRS, CDR2 YFSETQ. The CDR3 contains 13 residues. CDR3 region: CASSLEGNYGYTF. The CDR3 bases are TGCGCCAGCAGCTTGGAAGGGAACTATGGCTACACCTTC.

The J gene is TRBJ2-5, the V gene TRBV11-2; tentatively, D is TRBD1 or TRBD2 (5 bases each). This CDR3 is 16 amino acids long. Trimming left V 4 bases short and J 5 bases short, with 20 bases between. Germline CDR1 SGHAT, CDR2 FQNNGV. The CDR3 spells CASSSKEGRGRETQYF. In DNA form, the CDR3 reads TGTGCCAGCAGCTCTAAAGAGGGAAGGGGCAGGGAGACCCAGTACTTC.

This clone was detected once. This chain connects TRBV6-5 to TRBJ1-6, with D possibly matching TRBD1 (5 bases). Germline lookup yields CDR1 MNHEY and CDR2 SVGAGI. The CDR3 contains 13 residues. Trimming removed 6 bases at V and 7 bases at J, with 10 bases between. CDR3 loop: CASSLEGNSPLHF. The CDR3 DNA follows: TGTGCCAGCAGCTTGGAGGGGAATTCACCCCTCCACTTT.

The chain employs TRBV5-5 and TRBJ1-4; D is possibly TRBD1 (6 bases). Germline V gene sequence: CDR1 SGHKS, CDR2 YYEKEE (reference sequence). The CDR3 extends over 13 amino acids. With 2 bases removed from V and 8 bases from J, the gap between germline ends came to 10 bases. For the CDR3, the DNA is TGTGCCAGCAGCTTAACAGGGAACGAAAAACTGTTTTTT. It yields the protein CASSLTGNEKLFF.

This clone was counted only a few times. DNA of the CDR3: TGTGCCAGCAGTGGTTACGGCAATCAGCCCCAGCATTTT. Residues: CASSGYGNQPQHF. The chain recombines TRBV2 with TRBJ1-5, with D unclear. V gave up 4 bases and J gave up 2 bases, with 6 bases separating them. Germline CDR1 and CDR2: SNHLY and FYNNEI. The CDR3 totals 13 residues.

V and J are TRBV28 and TRBJ1-3; D unclear. V was shortened by 1 base and J by 3 bases, with 7 bases between the two germline ends. Germline CDR1 MDHEN, CDR2 SYDVKM. The CDR3 length is 14 residues. CDR3 amino acids: CASSLFRVGNTIYF. The DNA of the CDR3 is TGTGCCAGCAGTTTATTTCGGGTTGGAAACACCATATATTTT. Supplemented by reference TRBV28 and TRBJ1-3, the full variable domain reads DVKVTQSSRYLVKRTGEKVFLECVQDMDHENMFWYRQDPGLGLRLIYFSYDVKMKEKGDIPEGYSVSREKKERFSLILESASTNQTSMYLCASSLFRVGNTIYFGEGSWLTVV.

This rearrangement joins TRBV19 to TRBJ1-6, with D hard to call. The CDR3 runs 13 residues. The V gene's germline CDR1 is LNHDA and CDR2 SQIVND (reference sequence). The germline V and J ends were trimmed by 7 bases and 6 bases, with 10 bases remaining between them. The DNA for the CDR3 is TGTGCCAGTACCCAAGCAGCTAATTCACCCCTCCACTTT. It yields the protein CASTQAANSPLHF.

The genes are TRBV7-2 and TRBJ1-1, with D perhaps TRBD1 (6 bases). This CDR3 is built from 14 residues. Germline loops: CDR1 SGHTA, CDR2 FQGNSA. V lost 5 bases and J lost 7, with 17 bases in between. This chain's CDR3 is CASSLGGGPNEAFF. Here the CDR3 DNA reads TGTGCCAGCAGCCTCGGGGGGGGGCCAAATGAAGCTTTCTTT.

The rearrangement links TRBV7-2 to TRBJ2-7, with D perhaps matching TRBD1 (6 bases). The V and J ends lost 4 bases and 1 base respectively, with 11 bases between them. The CDR3 loop spans 14 amino acids. Germline lookup yields CDR1 SGHTA and CDR2 FQGNSA. CDR3: CASSSQGISYEQYF. In nucleotides, the CDR3 is TGTGCCAGCAGCTCACAGGGTATATCCTACGAGCAGTACTTC.

The genes are TRBV18 and TRBJ2-5; D gene unclear. Germline-derived CDR1 and CDR2 are KGHSH and LQKENI. Deletions cut 3 bases from V and 2 bases from J, with 10 bases between. This CDR3 is 14 amino acids long. CDR3: CASSPLSGQETQYF. The CDR3 nucleotides read TGTGCCAGCTCACCCCTGTCCGGGCAAGAGACCCAGTACTTC.

The CDR3 DNA reads as TGTGCCAGCAGCCTGTCTGTGGGCGAGGTTGGCTACACCTTC. As protein: CASSLSVGEVGYTF. The rearrangement joins TRBV7-9 to TRBJ1-2, with D unresolved. There are 14 residues in the CDR3. Germline V gene lookup returns CDR1 SEHNR and CDR2 FQNEAQ (reference sequence). V lost 5 bases to trimming and J lost 7 bases, with 17 bases between them.

The chain joins TRBV10-1 to TRBJ1-2, with D perhaps TRBD1 (5 bases). Germline V gene lookup returns CDR1 WNHNN and CDR2 SYGVQD (reference sequence). The CDR3 contains 14 residues. The V end was cut by 2 bases, the J end by 4 bases, with 11 bases between. This CDR3 reads CASSEAGAPYGYTF. The CDR3 DNA reads as TGCGCCAGCAGTGAGGCCGGGGCGCCCTATGGCTACACCTTC.

CDR3 protein: CASSLEGTVNSPLHF. CDR3 bases: TGTGCCAGCAGCTTAGAGGGGACGGTGAACTCACCCCTCCACTTT. V gene TRBV7-2 combines with J gene TRBJ1-6; tentative D call: TRBD1 (5 bases). Germline V lookup: CDR1 SGHTA, CDR2 FQGNSA. V was clipped by 1 base and J by 10 bases, with 14 bases between them. The CDR3 extends over 15 amino acids.

In this sample, this clone turned up once. The V gene is TRBV9, the J gene TRBJ1-1; no clear D gene. The CDR3 runs to 14 residues. The germline CDR1 and CDR2 sequences are SGDLS and YYNGEE. Trimming stripped 7 bases from V and 1 base from J, with 14 bases between. CDR3 bases: TGTGCCAGCGCCCGGGGTCAGCCGAACACTGAAGCTTTCTTT. Translation: CASARGQPNTEAFF.